Below, 8 T cell receptor beta chains from the same sample are listed, as sequenced in a study of shared T cell receptors in the human thymus. Produced via immunoSEQ multiplex PCR; TCRdb's table is partial and in-frame only. The profile covers 720,000 or so clones, with roughly 88% appearing a single time and more than 0.01% taken by the ten largest. The same sample was also studied in work on human thymus T cells.

Sequencing was carried out using thymocytes. All receptors derive from a girl in the first two years of life with a congenital heart defect.

This clone was seen more than once but under ten times. The rearrangement uses TRBV28 and TRBJ2-1, with TRBD1 as a possible D gene (5 bases). This CDR3 is built from 14 residues. From germline, CDR1 is MDHEN and CDR2 SYDVKM. V lost 6 bases to trimming and J lost 7 bases, with 16 bases between them. The CDR3 here is CASSLPPDRNEQFF. CDR3 coding DNA: TGTGCCAGCAGCCTCCCTCCCGACAGAAATGAGCAGTTCTTC.

This chain joins TRBV5-6 and TRBJ2-6; no clear D gene. From germline, CDR1 is SGHDT and CDR2 YYEEEE. Trimming took 0 bases from V and 4 from J, leaving 17 bases between them. CDR3 size: 18 residues. The CDR3 protein is CASSLAWSPGTGANVLTF. CDR3 nucleotide sequence: TGTGCCAGCAGCTTGGCATGGAGTCCCGGTACGGGGGCCAACGTCCTGACTTTC. Variable domain in full (rest from reference TRBV5-6 and TRBJ2-6): DAGVTQSPTHLIKTRGQQVTLRCSPKSGHDTVSWYQQALGQGPQFIFQYYEEEERQRGNFPDRFSGHQFPNYSSELNVNALLLGDSALYLCASSLAWSPGTGANVLTFGAGSRLTVL.

V and J are TRBV28 and TRBJ2-7; the D gene is possibly TRBD1 (6 bases). Germline V CDR1 and CDR2: MDHEN, SYDVKM. The CDR3 is 16 amino acids. V lost 7 bases to trimming and J lost 1 base, with 20 bases between them. The CDR3 is CASTTGAGVKSYEQYF. The CDR3 DNA follows: TGTGCCAGCACCACGGGCGCAGGGGTAAAATCCTACGAGCAGTACTTC.

J is TRBJ1-6 and V is TRBV27, with D possibly TRBD1 on 5 matching bases. The CDR3 runs to 15 residues. The V gene's germline CDR1 is MNHEY and CDR2 SMNVEV (reference sequence). V lost 6 bases and J lost 2, with 11 bases in between. CDR3 coding DNA: TGTGCCAGCAGCCGGGGGGACGCCTATAATTCACCCCTCCACTTT. This gives the protein CASSRGDAYNSPLHF.

The J gene is TRBJ1-6, the V gene TRBV7-9; TRBD1 matches at 7 bases. Unmatched junction bases numbered 9, after V lost 1 base and J lost 9 bases. Germline V gene sequence: CDR1 SEHNR, CDR2 FQNEAQ (reference sequence). CDR3 length: 16 residues. The CDR3: CASSLGATTGSSPLHF. In nucleotides, the CDR3 is TGTGCCAGCAGCTTAGGGGCGACGACAGGGTCTTCACCCCTCCACTTT.

This chain uses TRBV4-1 with TRBJ1-1; 9 bases are a match to TRBD1. The CDR3 contains 15 residues. After removal of 3 bases from V and 11 bases from J, the junction contained 13 bases not matched to a gene. CDR1 MGHRA and CDR2 YSYEKL come from the germline V gene. The CDR3 coding sequence is TGCGCCAGCAGCCACAAAACAGGGGGCTTTCTTCAGGCTTTCTTT. This translates into CASSHKTGGFLQAFF.

V is TRBV19 and J is TRBJ1-5; the D gene is possibly TRBD1 (5 bases). This CDR3 has 14 amino acids. V was shortened by 3 bases and J by 0 bases, with 6 bases between the two germline ends. Per the germline V gene, CDR1 is LNHDA and CDR2 is SQIVND (reference sequence). CDR3 protein: CASSIRVSNQPQHF. In DNA, the CDR3 is TGTGCCAGTAGTATCAGGGTTAGCAATCAGCCCCAGCATTTT.

The CDR3 nucleotides are TGTGCCAGCAGGGCTAGCGGGGGGGCCGGAGATACGCAGTATTTT. It is translated as CASRASGGAGDTQYF. The chain links TRBV27 to TRBJ2-3; 12 bases line up with TRBD2. The CDR3 covers 15 residues. Germline trimming cut 6 bases from V and 5 bases from J; bases unmatched to any gene: 6. From germline, CDR1 is MNHEY and CDR2 SMNVEV (reference sequence).